Sequencing of this T cell receptor (beta chain) was carried out in a study of low-dose radiotherapy and immunotherapy resistance in tumors. Germline CDR1 reads SGHTA; CDR2 reads FQGNSA. V gave up 6 bases and J gave up 3 bases; unmatched junction bases: 12. The CDR3 extends over 17 amino acids. Priming of first-strand cDNA relied on TRAV- and TRBV-specific primers (covering alpha and beta chains). Both a constant-region primer and a V-primer adapter served to amplify TCRs across roughly 21 PCR cycles. In TCRdb, the reads were re-called with MiXCR into one record per CDR3 protein. The table lists about 7,900 distinct CDR3 sequences, about 67% of them singletons.

The rearrangement uses TRBV7-2 and TRBJ2-3; TRBD2 matches 10 bases. The sequence was collected from a human donor with advanced metastatic prostate, ovarian, gallbladder or colorectal cancer (not recorded which). This table probably holds off-target reads from a library built for another chain. In DNA form, the CDR3 reads TGTGCCAGCAGGCCTACTAGCGGGGCGTTCGTGACAGATACGCAGTATTTT. This encodes CASRPTSGAFVTDTQYF.